Sequencing of this T cell receptor beta chain was carried out in a study of spatial heterogeneity in lung cancer (dated by TCRdb to about 2019). About the investigation overall: More beta-chain than alpha-chain transcripts were consistently detected, likely reflecting higher beta-chain transcript abundance. Both alpha and beta chains were TCR-sequenced in hundreds of tumor regions, under 85 matched nontumor lung samples and 56 PBMC samples obtained at surgery. Nonsynonymous mutation counts, determined by whole-exome sequencing of tumor tissue, were related to TCR repertoire features. In the raw uncorrected reads, each unique combination of TCR and UMI appeared on average more than ten times. In non-small cell lung cancer, the study made a quantitative comparison of TCR alpha and beta repertoires among multiple tumor regions, matched nontumor lung and blood.

The library was prepared using 5' RACE. The sequencer was a NextSeq 500. In the TCR library protocol, a unique molecular identifier was attached to each TCR cDNA molecule so that PCR and sequencing errors could be corrected. The source study handled its data this way. TCR identification, UMI-based error correction and CDR3 extraction were all carried out with Decombinator tools. TCRs above a frequency of 2 per 1,000, corresponding to the top 1% of the tumor frequency distribution, were defined as expanded. Each repertoire was subsampled 100 times to 5,000 TCRs, after which Renyi diversity was computed with the R vegan package. CDR3 similarity networks were built from amino acid triplet string-kernel similarity, with CDR3s being connected when pairwise similarity was above 0.82. TCRdb cleaned the public reads at Q25 with fastp, built clones with MiXCR and kept in-frame beta chains. CDR3 protein duplicates are merged, each entry listing the most common genes and DNA. V and J calls and clone size were set by TCRdb, not the authors. The sample data list around 19,000 distinct CDR3 sequences, and roughly 23% of these were observed just once. The biggest ten clones account for 19% of the sample.

The time point label on this specimen signifies: sample taken at primary tumor resection. For TCR sequencing, whole RNA was extracted from tumor and nontumor lung tissue, or from cryopreserved PBMC samples, and no cell sorting was done. Donors were some 70 patients with early-stage, untreated non-small cell lung cancer from the lung TRACERx cohort. Patients were selected for TCR sequencing only if sufficient RNA was available from at least two tumor regions. This clonotype was recorded at least ten times. Its antigen target is currently unknown. No base-level quality is on record; no much larger clone is a single base apart. Findings and caveats that apply to the study as a whole: Ubiquitous expanded tumor TCRs were found in blood more often at tumor resection than at routine follow-up. Confirming at a functional level the hypothesis that regional TCRs recognize regional mutations was considered to require additional single-cell paired TCR alpha and beta sequencing.

CDR1 and CDR2 are read off the germline V gene as SGDLS and YYNGEE. V is reduced by 0 bases and J by 4 bases, leaving a spacing of 10 bases between them. The CDR3 runs 15 residues from the cysteine to the phenylalanine. The DNA shown is the 45-base CDR3, in frame from base 1. Rearrangement joined TRBV9 to TRBJ2-2; the D gene identity is not certain. The source was PBMCs, collected at surgery. This receptor was obtained from a female donor with early-stage non-small cell lung cancer. The nucleotide sequence reads TGTGCCAGCAGCGTAGAATCCCGTGTCACCGGGGAGCTGTTTTTT. Protein translation: CASSVESRVTGELFF.